This T cell receptor (beta chain) is from a study of cytomegalovirus exposure and HLA in healthy donors. Study outcomes and limitations: Approximately 18,000 TCR beta sequences were associated with HLA alleles at 0.05 false discovery rate in a later analysis.

Only a few counts were recorded for this clone. Its antigen is not identified. PCR used 60 Vbeta primers and 13 Jbeta primers. The table came from immunoSEQ multiplex PCR; TCRdb's copy has only in-frame clones and leaves some out. Among approximately 150,000 clones listed, approximately 71% were seen once. V lost 7 bases to trimming and J lost 3 bases; unmatched junction nucleotides: 7. Germline V gene data show CDR1 as MDHEN and CDR2 as SYDVKM. CDR3 length equals 16 residues. This receptor was obtained from a man younger than 45 in good health and CMV-seropositive. Sequencing was performed on PBMCs. The gene calls are TRBV28 and TRBJ2-1; 12 bases align to TRBD2. The CDR3 nucleotides read TGTGCCAGCACCCTGGGGACTAGCGGGTACTACAATGAGCAGTTCTTC. Amino acid sequence: CASTLGTSGYYNEQFF.